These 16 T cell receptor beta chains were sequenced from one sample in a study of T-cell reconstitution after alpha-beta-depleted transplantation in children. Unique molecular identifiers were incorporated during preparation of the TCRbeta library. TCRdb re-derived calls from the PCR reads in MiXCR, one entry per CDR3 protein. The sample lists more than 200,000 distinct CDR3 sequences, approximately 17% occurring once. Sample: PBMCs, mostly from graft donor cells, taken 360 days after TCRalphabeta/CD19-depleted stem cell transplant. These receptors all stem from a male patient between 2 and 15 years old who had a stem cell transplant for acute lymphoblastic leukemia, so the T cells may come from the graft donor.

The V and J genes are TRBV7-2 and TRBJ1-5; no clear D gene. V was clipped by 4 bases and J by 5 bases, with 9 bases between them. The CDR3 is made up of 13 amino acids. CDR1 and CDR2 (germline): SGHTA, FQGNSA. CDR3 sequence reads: CASSSTLYQPQHF. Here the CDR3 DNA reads TGTGCCAGCAGCTCGACTCTCTATCAGCCCCAGCATTTT.

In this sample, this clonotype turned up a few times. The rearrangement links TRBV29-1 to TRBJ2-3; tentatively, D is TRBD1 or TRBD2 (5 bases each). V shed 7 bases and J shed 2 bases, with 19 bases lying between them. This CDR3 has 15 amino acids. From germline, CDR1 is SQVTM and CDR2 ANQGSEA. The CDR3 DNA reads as TGCAGCGCTAGGGGAGCGACAGATTCCACAGATACGCAGTATTTT. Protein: CSARGATDSTDTQYF.

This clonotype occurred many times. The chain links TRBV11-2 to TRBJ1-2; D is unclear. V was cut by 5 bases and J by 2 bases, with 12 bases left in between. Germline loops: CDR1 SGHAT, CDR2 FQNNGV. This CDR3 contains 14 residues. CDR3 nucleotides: TGTGCCAGCAGCCCGACGGGCGCCAACTATGGCTACACCTTC. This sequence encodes CASSPTGANYGYTF. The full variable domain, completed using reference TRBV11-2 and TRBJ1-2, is EAGVAQSPRYKIIEKRQSVAFWCNPISGHATLYWYQQILGQGPKLLIQFQNNGVVDDSQLPKDRFSAERLKGVDSTLKIQPAKLEDSAVYLCASSPTGANYGYTFGSGTRLTVV.

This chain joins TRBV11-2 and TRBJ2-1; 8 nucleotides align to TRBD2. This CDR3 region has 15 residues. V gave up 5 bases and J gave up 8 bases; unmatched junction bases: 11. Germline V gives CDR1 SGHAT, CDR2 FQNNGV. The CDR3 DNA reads TGTGCCAGCAGCCCAGGGACTAGAAGTATCGATGAGCAGTTCTTC. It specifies CASSPGTRSIDEQFF.

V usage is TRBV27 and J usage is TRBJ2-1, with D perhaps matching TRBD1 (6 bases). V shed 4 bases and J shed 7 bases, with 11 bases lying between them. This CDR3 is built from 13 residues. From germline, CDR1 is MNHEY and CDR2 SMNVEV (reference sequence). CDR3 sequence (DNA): TGTGCCAGCAGTTCGGGACATCTTAATGAGCAGTTCTTC. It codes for CASSSGHLNEQFF.

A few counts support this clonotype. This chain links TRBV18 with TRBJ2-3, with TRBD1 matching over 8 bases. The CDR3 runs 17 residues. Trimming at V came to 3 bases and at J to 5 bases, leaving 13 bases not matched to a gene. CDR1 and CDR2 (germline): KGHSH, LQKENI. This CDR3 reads CASSPGWMDRDRDTQYF. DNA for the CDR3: TGTGCCAGCTCACCTGGTTGGATGGACAGGGACCGAGATACGCAGTATTTT.

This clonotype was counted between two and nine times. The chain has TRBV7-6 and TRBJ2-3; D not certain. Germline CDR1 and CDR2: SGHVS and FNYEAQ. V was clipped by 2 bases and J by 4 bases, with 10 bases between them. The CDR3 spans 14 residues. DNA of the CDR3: TGTGCCAGCAGCTTAAGAAGGTGGTCAGATACGCAGTATTTT. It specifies CASSLRRWSDTQYF.

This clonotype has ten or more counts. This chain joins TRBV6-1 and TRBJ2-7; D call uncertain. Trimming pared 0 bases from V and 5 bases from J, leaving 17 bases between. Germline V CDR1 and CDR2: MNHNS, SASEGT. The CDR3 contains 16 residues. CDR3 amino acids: CASSEASRIVSDEQYF. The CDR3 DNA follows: TGTGCCAGCAGTGAAGCATCCCGGATTGTAAGCGACGAGCAGTACTTC.

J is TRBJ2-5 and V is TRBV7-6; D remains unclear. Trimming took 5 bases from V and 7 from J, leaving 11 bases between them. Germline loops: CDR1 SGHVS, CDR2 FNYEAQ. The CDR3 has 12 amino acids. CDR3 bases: TGTGCCAGCAGCCACGACATGTGGACCCAGTACTTC. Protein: CASSHDMWTQYF.

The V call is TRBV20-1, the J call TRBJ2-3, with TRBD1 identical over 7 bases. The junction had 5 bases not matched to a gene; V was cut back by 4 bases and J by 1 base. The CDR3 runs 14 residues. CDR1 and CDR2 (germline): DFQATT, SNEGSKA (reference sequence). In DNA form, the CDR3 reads TGCAGTGCTACTGACAGGGAAGGCACAGATACGCAGTATTTT. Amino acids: CSATDREGTDTQYF.

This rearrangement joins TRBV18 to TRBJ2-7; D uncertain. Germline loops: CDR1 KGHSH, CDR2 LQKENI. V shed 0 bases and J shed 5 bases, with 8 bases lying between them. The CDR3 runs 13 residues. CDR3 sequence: CASSPPRIDEQYF. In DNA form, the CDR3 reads TGTGCCAGCTCACCACCCAGAATAGACGAGCAGTACTTC.

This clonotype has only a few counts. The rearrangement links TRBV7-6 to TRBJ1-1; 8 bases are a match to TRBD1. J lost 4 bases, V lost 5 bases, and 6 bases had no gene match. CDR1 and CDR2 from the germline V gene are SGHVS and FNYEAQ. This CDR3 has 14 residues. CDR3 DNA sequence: TGTGCCAGCAGCGTAAATACAGGGGGCACTGAAGCTTTCTTT. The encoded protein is CASSVNTGGTEAFF.

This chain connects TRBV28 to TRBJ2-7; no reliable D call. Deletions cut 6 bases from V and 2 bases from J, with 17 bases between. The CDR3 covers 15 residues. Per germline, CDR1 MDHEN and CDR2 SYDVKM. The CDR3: CASSSPRGSPYEQYF. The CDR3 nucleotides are TGTGCCAGCAGCTCCCCCCGCGGCTCACCCTACGAGCAGTACTTC.

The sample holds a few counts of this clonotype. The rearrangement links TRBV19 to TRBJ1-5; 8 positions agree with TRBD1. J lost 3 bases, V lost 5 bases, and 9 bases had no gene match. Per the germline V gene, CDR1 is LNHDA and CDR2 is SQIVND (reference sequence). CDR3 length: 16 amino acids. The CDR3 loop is CASSGEQGVDNQPQHF. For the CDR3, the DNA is TGTGCCAGTAGTGGGGAACAGGGGGTCGACAATCAGCCCCAGCATTTT.

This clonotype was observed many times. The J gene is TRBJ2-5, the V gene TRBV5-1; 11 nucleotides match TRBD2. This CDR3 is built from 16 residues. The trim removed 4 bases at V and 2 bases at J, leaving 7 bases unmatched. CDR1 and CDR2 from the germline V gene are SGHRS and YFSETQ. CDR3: CASSTTSGVPQETQYF. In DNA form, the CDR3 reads TGCGCCAGCAGCACGACTAGCGGGGTACCTCAAGAGACCCAGTACTTC.

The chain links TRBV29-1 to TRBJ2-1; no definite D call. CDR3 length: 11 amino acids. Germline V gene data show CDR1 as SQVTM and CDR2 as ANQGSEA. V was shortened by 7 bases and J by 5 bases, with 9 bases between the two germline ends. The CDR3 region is CSADLDNEQFF. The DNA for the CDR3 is TGCAGCGCCGACTTAGACAATGAGCAGTTCTTC.